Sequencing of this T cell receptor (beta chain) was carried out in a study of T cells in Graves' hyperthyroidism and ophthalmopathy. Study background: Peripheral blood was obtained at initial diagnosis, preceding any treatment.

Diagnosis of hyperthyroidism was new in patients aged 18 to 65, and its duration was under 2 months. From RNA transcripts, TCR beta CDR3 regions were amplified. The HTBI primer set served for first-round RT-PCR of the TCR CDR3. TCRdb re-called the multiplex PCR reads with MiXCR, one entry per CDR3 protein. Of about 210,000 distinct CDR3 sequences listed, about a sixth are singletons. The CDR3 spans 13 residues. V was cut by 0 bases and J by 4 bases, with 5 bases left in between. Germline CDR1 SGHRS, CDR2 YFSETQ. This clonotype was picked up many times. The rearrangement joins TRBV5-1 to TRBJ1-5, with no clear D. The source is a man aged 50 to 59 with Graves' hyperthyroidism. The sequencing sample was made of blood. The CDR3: CASSLEPNQPQHF. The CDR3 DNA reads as TGCGCCAGCAGCTTGGAACCGAATCAGCCCCAGCATTTT. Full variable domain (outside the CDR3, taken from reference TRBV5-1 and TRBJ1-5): KAGVTQTPRYLIKTRGQQVTLSCSPISGHRSVSWYQQTPGQGLQFLFEYFSETQRNKGNFPGRFSGRQFSNSRSEMNVSTLELGDSALYLCASSLEPNQPQHFGDGTRLSIL.